The source of this T cell receptor beta chain is a study of shared clonotypes between healthy human individuals (dated by TCRdb to about 2020). As for the study more broadly: The cohort included a few men and a couple of women between 18 and 49 years of age. For each donor, three plates each were used for CD4 naive and CD4 memory, two plates were used for CD8 naive, and one plate was used for CD8 memory. The study deeply sequenced blood TCR repertoires of about 5 healthy adults to estimate repertoire size and the extent of clonotype sharing between individuals. To increase sequencing depth and limit assay-specific biases, different laboratories used diverse techniques to prepare libraries and sequence TCR repertoires. Between about 0.8 and 9 billion PBMCs per donor were obtained by leukapheresis.

Broad study findings and their caveats: Because the study included a small number of donors, the genetic and exposure-history diversity represented was limited. Sampling was restricted to blood, and TCR repertoires in tissue are likely to differ from TCR repertoires in blood. Clonotypes shared by all four sorted-subset donors showed higher generation probabilities than non-shared clonotypes. Approximately 5% of naive CD4, approximately 3.7% of naive CD8, approximately 2% of memory CD4, and about 0.4% of memory CD8 clonotypes were shared across several donors. Naive subsets generally had larger estimated clonotype richness than memory subsets. Pairwise subsampling indicated that sequencing depth was expected to affect the degree of clonotype sharing among donors. Rarefaction of sorted-subset datasets indicated incomplete sequencing despite the large sequencing depth.

CDR1 and CDR2, looked up from the germline V gene, are MNHEY and SVGAGI. The CDR3 runs 15 amino acids, cysteine and phenylalanine included. CDR3 DNA is the only sequence kept; it has 45 bases, read in frame from the first base. Germline trimming amounts to 6 bases on V and 6 bases on J, with 8 as the count of junction bases outside the gene matches. TCR CDR3 regions were amplified from genomic DNA by multiplex PCR using the deep immunoSEQ assay. For each cell subset, the extracted genomic DNA was distributed evenly across all wells of several immunoSEQ 96-well plates, and each plate served as one replicate. For sorted subsets, approximately 200 ng of genomic DNA, equivalent to around 31,000 T cell genomes, went into each replicate PCR. Purified libraries were quantified with a Qubit 3.0 fluorometer, sized on a Bioanalyzer 2100, and re-quantified with the KAPA Library Quantification kit. A separate single-read 150-cycle Illumina NextSeq 550 flow cell was used to sequence each immunoSEQ 96-well plate. Concerning the study's data processing: Because only junctional sequences without quality scores were contained in the immunoSEQ output, filtering matching that applied to full-length reads could not be performed. To assign V/J genes and CDR3, sequences were annotated using PyIR, a Python wrapper for IgBLAST v1.9, with IMGT germline references. Reads were filtered out if the reads had weak V/J assignments (E-value above 1e-6), no CDR3, stop codons, out-of-frame junctions, or ambiguous translated residues. V3J clonotypes were defined as sequences sharing an identical inferred V gene, J gene, and CDR3 amino acid sequence. Percentage overlap between repertoires was calculated by dividing the number of shared unique clonotypes by the size of the smaller repertoire. Richness of each repertoire was evaluated using RTK rarefaction, the Chao1 estimator, and Recon v2.1 estimates of unobserved clonotypes. For all TCRbeta clonotypes obtained by the gDNA method from several donors, generation probabilities were computed with OLGA. The source is immuneACCESS, and TCRdb retained only in-frame sequences with V and J called. Part of the clones is not carried over; for the studies checked, unresolved V genes explain less than half of this, and the remainder is unexplained. From that table come the V and J calls and clone size; the DNA was used to work out D and trimming. The sample profile shows about 1,900,000 clones; about 95% of them were found once. The ten biggest clones cover roughly 1.2% of the sample.

Note on this clone: Its binding antigen is unknown. Per-nucleotide qualities are absent, and no much larger clonotype sits a single base away.

CD8 naive samples were CD45RO-negative cells positively selected for CCR7, giving a CD45RA+CCR7+ population that excluded TemRA cells. Healthy HIV-negative adults with no recently reported acute infections or vaccinations were included as donors. All donors were Caucasian adults living in Nashville, Tennessee, USA. Blood was collected by leukapheresis, and PBMCs were isolated by Ficoll-Histopaque density gradient centrifugation and then cryopreserved in liquid nitrogen vapor phase. Analytical flow cytometry was used to check the purity and quantity of every magnetically sorted T cell population. From each sorted fraction, genomic DNA was isolated and quantified by UV absorbance on a Nanodrop 2000c.

The receptor was derived from a man between 18 and 29 years old in good health. Specimen: naive CD8+ T cells sorted from blood. The cell subset or site label corresponds to: CD45RA+CCR7+. The chain couples TRBV6-5 to TRBJ2-1; 10 bases in the junction line up with TRBD2. CDR3 reads: CASSESGGAGNEQFF. The nucleotide sequence reads TGTGCCAGCAGCGAGAGCGGGGGGGCGGGCAATGAGCAGTTCTTC.